The 2 T cell receptor beta chains below come from one sample, sequenced in a study of blood T cells in healthy people across ages. PCR was performed a second time for roughly 6 to 12 cycles using a sample-barcoded 5' primer and a J-beta primer mix. One entry per CDR3 protein, called by TCRdb with MiXCR from the 5' RACE reads. The repertoire has about 930,000 distinct CDR3 sequences, about 28% of them found once; the top ten carry roughly a tenth. These data were also reused for a study on T cells of mothers and their children.

Material: blood. The receptors originated from a woman between 35 and 50 years old in good health.

The chain carries TRBV29-1 and TRBJ2-7, with D possibly TRBD1 on 6 matching bases. CDR3 size: 13 residues. V dropped 6 bases and J dropped 3 bases, with 15 bases sitting between them. From germline, CDR1 is SQVTM and CDR2 ANQGSEA. The CDR3 loop is CSVGTLEHYEQYF. The CDR3 DNA sequence: TGCAGCGTCGGGACATTGGAACACTACGAGCAGTACTTC.

This clonotype was picked up many times. This chain joins TRBV7-8 and TRBJ2-1; TRBD2 agrees at 14 bases. V dropped 4 bases and J dropped 1; count of bases not matched to a gene: 15. The CDR3 has 21 residues. Germline CDR1 is SGHVS and CDR2 is FQNEAQ. The DNA for the CDR3 is TGTGCCAGCAGCTCCCCCCGAGGGGGACTAGCGGGAGCCAGGTCCTACAATGAGCAGTTCTTC. It yields the protein CASSSPRGGLAGARSYNEQFF.